This T cell receptor beta chain was found in a study of cytomegalovirus exposure and HLA in healthy donors. The germline CDR1 and CDR2 sequences are GTSNPN and SVGIG (reference sequence). J was trimmed by 5 bases and V by 2 bases; bases with no gene match: 6. The CDR3 length is 15 residues. A word on this clone: Its antigen is still unknown.

Overall study findings and caveats: As was reported, the classifier diagnosed cytomegalovirus status with high specificity and sensitivity. In an earlier analysis, most TCR beta V segments were productive about 90% or about 30% of the time.

Primers for the PCR totalled 60 Vbeta and 13 Jbeta. The repertoire was sequenced with immunoSEQ multiplex PCR; TCRdb's copy has only in-frame clones and lacks some. The table shows 95,000 to 100,000 clones, with approximately 79% occurring only once. Sampled while nominally healthy, donors likely had unrecorded immune exposures. The chain has TRBV30 and TRBJ2-1, with 10 bases aligning to TRBD2. This TCR came from a woman aged 55-69 years in good health and CMV-seropositive. Input material: PBMCs. The CDR3, as DNA: TGTGCCTGGAGTAAGATAGCGGGAGGAAACAATGAGCAGTTCTTC. Translating gives CAWSKIAGGNNEQFF.